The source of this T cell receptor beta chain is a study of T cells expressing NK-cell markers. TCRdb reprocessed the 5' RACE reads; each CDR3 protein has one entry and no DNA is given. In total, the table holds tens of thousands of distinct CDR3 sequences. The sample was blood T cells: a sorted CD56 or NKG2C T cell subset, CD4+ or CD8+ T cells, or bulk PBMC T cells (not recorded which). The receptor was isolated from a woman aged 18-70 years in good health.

CDR3 sequence: CASLEGDMNTEAFF. V is TRBV5-5 and J is TRBJ1-1; TCRdb selects TRBD1, and the lack of DNA leaves this call unchecked. Per germline, CDR1 SGHKS and CDR2 YYEKEE (reference sequence). This CDR3 region has 14 residues.